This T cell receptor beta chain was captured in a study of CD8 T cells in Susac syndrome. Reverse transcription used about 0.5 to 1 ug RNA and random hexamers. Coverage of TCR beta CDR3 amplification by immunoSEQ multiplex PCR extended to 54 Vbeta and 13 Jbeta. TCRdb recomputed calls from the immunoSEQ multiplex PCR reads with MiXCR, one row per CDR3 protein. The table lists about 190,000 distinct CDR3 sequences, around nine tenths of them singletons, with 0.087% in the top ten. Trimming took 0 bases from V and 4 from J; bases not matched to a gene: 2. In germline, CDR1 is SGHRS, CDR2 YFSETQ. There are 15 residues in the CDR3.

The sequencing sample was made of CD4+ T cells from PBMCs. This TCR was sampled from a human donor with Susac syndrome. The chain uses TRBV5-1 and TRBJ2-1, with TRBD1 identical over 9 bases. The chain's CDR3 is CASSLATGGYNEQFF. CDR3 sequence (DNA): TGCGCCAGCAGCTTGGCGACAGGGGGATACAATGAGCAGTTCTTC.